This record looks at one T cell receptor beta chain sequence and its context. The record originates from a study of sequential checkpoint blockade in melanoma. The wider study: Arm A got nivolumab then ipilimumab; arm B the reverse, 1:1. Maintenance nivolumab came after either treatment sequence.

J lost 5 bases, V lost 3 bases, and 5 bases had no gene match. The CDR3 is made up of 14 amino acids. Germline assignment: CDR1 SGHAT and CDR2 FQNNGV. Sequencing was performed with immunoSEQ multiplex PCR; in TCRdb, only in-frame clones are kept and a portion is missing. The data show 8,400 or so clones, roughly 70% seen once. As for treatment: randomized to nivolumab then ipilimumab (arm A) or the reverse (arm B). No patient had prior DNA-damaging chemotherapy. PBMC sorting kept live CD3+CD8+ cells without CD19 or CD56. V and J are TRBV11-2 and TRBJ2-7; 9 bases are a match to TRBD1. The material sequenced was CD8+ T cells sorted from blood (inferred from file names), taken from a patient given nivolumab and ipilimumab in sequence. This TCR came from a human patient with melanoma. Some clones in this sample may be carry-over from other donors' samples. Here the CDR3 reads CASSFTGGYHEQYF. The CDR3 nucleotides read TGTGCCAGCAGCTTCACAGGGGGCTACCACGAGCAGTACTTC.